Reported below is one T cell receptor (beta chain). Its antigen is not known. Ahead of thyroid surgery, no patient had received treatment of any kind. These data originate in a study of metastatic and nonmetastatic thyroid tumors. About the study: Blood and tumor or nodule tissue repertoires from malignant and benign thyroid patients were compared. Study observations and caveats: Across blood and tumor, TCR beta diversity in malignant thyroid tumors was reportedly significantly higher than in benign nodules.

As processed by the authors: Clinicopathological groups differed in CDR3, with these differences serving to build a distant-metastasis classifier for papillary thyroid cancer. Via MiXCR, TCRdb re-called the PCR reads. TCRdb, rather than the study authors, made the V and J calls. The sample lists about 25,000 clones; around 20% were seen once. V was cut by 3 bases and J by 3 bases, with 7 bases left in between. Looked up from germline, CDR1 is MNHNY and CDR2 is SVGAGI (reference sequence). The CDR3 consists of 13 residues. The sequence derives from a male donor with papillary thyroid cancer or a benign thyroid nodule (not recorded which). Some clones in this sample may be carry-over from other donors' samples. This chain links TRBV6-6 with TRBJ2-3; D gene unclear. Sequencing was performed on blood. CDR3 DNA: TGTGCCAGCAGTTATGGCTGGACAGATACGCAGTATTTT. This translates into CASSYGWTDTQYF.